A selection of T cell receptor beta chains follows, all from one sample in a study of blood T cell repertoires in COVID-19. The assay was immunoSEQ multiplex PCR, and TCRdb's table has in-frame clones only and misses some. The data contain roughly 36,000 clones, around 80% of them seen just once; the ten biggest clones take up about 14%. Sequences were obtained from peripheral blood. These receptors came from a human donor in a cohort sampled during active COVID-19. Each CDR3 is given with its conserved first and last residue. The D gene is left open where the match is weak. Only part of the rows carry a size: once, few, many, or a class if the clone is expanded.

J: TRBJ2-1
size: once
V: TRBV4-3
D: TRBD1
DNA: TGCGCCAGCAGCCCACAGGGGGCAACCTACAATGAGCAGTTCTTC
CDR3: CASSPQGATYNEQFF

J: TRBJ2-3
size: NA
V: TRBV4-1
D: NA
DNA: TGCGCCAGCAGCCAAGAGGGGGTCCGGGGCGGGGCCAACACAGATACGCAGTATTTT
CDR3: CASSQEGVRGGANTDTQYF

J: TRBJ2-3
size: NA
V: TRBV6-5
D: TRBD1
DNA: TGTGCCAGCAGCTCATTGACAGGGGGAGATACGCAGTATTTT
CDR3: CASSSLTGGDTQYF

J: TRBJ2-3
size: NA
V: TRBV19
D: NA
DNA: TGTGCCAGTATTGGGGCTACAGATACGCAGTATTTT
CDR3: CASIGATDTQYF

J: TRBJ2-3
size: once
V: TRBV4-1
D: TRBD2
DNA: TGCGCCAGCAGCCAGCCCTCGGGTCTAGCGGGGAGGGTAGATACGCAGTATTTT
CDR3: CASSQPSGLAGRVDTQYF

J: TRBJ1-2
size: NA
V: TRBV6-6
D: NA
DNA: TGTGCCAGCAGTTACTCACGAGGCGGCTACACCTTC
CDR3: CASSYSRGGYTF

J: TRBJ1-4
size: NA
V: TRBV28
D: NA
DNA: TGTGCCAGCAGTTTAGGAGGGGTAGGGGCAACTAATGAAAAACTGTTTTTT
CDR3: CASSLGGVGATNEKLFF

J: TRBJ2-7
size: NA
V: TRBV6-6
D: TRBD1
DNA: TGTGCCAGCACCGATCCGGGGACAGCCTACGAGCAGTACTTC
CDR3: CASTDPGTAYEQYF

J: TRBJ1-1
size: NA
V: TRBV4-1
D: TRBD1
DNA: TGCGCCAGCAGGATCGGACAGGGTGTCACTGAAGCTTTCTTT
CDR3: CASRIGQGVTEAFF

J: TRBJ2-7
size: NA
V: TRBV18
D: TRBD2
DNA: TGTGCCAGCTCACCCACTAGCGGGGGGCCGACCTACGAGCAGTACTTC
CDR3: CASSPTSGGPTYEQYF

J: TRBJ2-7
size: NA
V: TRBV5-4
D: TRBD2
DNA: TGTGCCAGCAGCTGGACTAGCGGGGGGGCCGAAGACGAGCAGTACTTC
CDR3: CASSWTSGGAEDEQYF

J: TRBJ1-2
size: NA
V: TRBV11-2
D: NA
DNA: TGTGCCAGCAGCTCCTCCAGGGGTTCTGATGGCTACACCTTC
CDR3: CASSSSRGSDGYTF

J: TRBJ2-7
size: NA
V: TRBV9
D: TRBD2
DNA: TGTGCCAGCAGCAGAACTAGCGGGGGAGCACCGTACGAGCAGTACTTC
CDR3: CASSRTSGGAPYEQYF

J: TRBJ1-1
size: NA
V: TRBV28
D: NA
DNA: TGTGCCAGCAGAGAGAGGAACACTGAAGCTTTCTTT
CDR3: CASRERNTEAFF

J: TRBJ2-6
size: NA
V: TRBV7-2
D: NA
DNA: TGTGCCAGCAGCTTAAGTTCGGACTTACCCTCTGGGGCCAACGTCCTGACTTTC
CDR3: CASSLSSDLPSGANVLTF

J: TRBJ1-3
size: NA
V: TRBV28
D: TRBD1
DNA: TGTGCCAGCAGCAGACCGACAGGGCCCCCTGGAAACACCATATATTTT
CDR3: CASSRPTGPPGNTIYF

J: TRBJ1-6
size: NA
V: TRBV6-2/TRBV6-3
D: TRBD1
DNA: TGTGCCAGCAGTTCAGGGGGCCTCACGTATTCACCCCTCCACTTT
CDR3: CASSSGGLTYSPLHF

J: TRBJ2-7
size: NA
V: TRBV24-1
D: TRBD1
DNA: TGTGCCACCAGTGAACTCGACAGGGTGTACGAGCAGTACTTC
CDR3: CATSELDRVYEQYF

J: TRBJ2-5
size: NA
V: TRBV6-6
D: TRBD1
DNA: TGTGCCAGCATTTTCAGGGGGCAAGAGACCCAGTACTTC
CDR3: CASIFRGQETQYF

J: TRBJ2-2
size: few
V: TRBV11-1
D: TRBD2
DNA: TGTGCCAGCAGCTTAGCTGCTAGCGGGGCCACCGGGGAGCTGTTTTTT
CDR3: CASSLAASGATGELFF

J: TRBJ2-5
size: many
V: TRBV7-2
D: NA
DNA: TGTGCCAGCAGCGCCGACAGAGCCCAAGAGACCCAGTACTTC
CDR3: CASSADRAQETQYF

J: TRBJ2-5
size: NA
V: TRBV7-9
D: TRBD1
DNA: TGTGCCAGCAGTCTCAGGGGGTTGGGAGAGGAGACCCAGTACTTC
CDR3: CASSLRGLGEETQYF

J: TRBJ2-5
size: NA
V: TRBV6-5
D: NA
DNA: TGTGCCAGCACCAAACAGGGAACTCAAGAGACCCAGTACTTC
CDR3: CASTKQGTQETQYF

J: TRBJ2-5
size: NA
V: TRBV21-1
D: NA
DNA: TGTGCCAGCAGCAAAGGGAGGGTGCTGGAGAAGACCCAGTACTTC
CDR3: CASSKGRVLEKTQYF

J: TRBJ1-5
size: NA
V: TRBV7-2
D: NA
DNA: TGTGCCAGCAGTTCGGGGGTTGTCAATCAGCCCCAGCATTTT
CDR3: CASSSGVVNQPQHF

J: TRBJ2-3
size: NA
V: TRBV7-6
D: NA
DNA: TGTGCCAGCTCCCCTGGGGGCCTAGCGGACACAGATACGCAGTATTTT
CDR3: CASSPGGLADTDTQYF

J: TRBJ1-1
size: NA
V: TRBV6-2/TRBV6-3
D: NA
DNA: TGTGCCAGCAGTCTTGGGGGGGCTGAAGCTTTCTTT
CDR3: CASSLGGAEAFF

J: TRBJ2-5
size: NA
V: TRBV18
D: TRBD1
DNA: TGTGCCAGCTCACCCGGGACAGGGAGGGAGACCCAGTACTTC
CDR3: CASSPGTGRETQYF